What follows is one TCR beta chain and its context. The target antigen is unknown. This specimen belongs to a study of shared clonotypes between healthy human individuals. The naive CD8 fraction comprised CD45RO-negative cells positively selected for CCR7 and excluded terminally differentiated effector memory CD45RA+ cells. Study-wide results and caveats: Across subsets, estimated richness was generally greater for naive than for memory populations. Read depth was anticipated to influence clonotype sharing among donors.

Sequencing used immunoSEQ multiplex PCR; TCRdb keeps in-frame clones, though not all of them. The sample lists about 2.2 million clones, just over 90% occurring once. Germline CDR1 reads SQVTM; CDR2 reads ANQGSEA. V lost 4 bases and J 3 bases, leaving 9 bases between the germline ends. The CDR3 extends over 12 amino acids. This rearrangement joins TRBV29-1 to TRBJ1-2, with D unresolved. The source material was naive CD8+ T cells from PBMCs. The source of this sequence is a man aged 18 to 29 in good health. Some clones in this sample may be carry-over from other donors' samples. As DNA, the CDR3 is TGCAGCGTTGCACTGATGGACTATGGCTACACCTTC. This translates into CSVALMDYGYTF.